This T cell receptor beta chain was identified during a study of vaccination and CD4 T cells after COVID-19 (dated by TCRdb to the early 2020s). With regard to the full study: Every convalescent patient had a positive nasal swab PCR test for SARS-CoV-2, with mild disease in nine patients and severe disease in one. Each participant got two doses of either the Pfizer-BioNTech BNT162b2 vaccine (n=8) or the Moderna mRNA-1273 vaccine (n=2). The convalescent cohort comprised six males and four females, including two Hispanic individuals, seven Caucasians, two Asians and one multiracial person. In around 10 COVID-19 convalescent patients and a few infection-naive healthy vaccine recipients, researchers compared the spike-specific CD4+ TCR repertoire from before mRNA vaccination with the repertoire from after. Post-vaccine blood samples were obtained a median of about 72 days after the second vaccine dose, with a range of about 12 to 241 days. Post-COVID blood samples were collected from convalescent patients a median of roughly 100 days after diagnosis, with a range of about 30 to 161 days. Control cultures used a CEFX viral epitope pool as positive control, an HIV-1 Nef peptide pool as negative control, or no peptide. Culture stimuli were overlapping spike peptide pools from SARS-CoV-2 and from the common cold coronaviruses HCoV-NL63, HCoV-OC43 and HCoV-229E.

Library creation used PCR. At the Johns Hopkins FTIC core, DNA from the cultured CD4+ T cells underwent TCR sequencing with the Oncomine TCR Beta short-read assay. The QIAamp micro DNA kit was used to extract genomic DNA from the cultured CD4+ T cells. Oncomine TCR Beta libraries made from cultured CD4+ T cells were pooled using unique dual indexes and sequenced on an Illumina iSeq 100. The authors' pipeline ran thus. Non-productive sequences were filtered out, and CDR3s that did not start with C, did not end with F or W, or were shorter than 7 amino acids were discarded. The MANAFEST web application was used to identify antigen-specific clonotypes by comparing peptide-stimulated wells against reference wells and other culture wells. For a clone to be called positive, the clone needed an FDR below 0.05, an odds ratio above 5, and a productive frequency above 0.1% in at least two of three replicate wells. A clonotype was classed as cross-reactive if the clonotype showed significant expansion both in SARS-CoV-2 spike wells and in at least one common cold coronavirus spike condition. CDR3 homology was assessed with Levenshtein distances (stringdist) and unrooted phylogenetic trees (ape) in R version 3.6.1. The public reads were run again by TCRdb, first through fastp at Q25 and then through MiXCR, and only productive beta chains were kept. CDR3 protein sequences are deduplicated, and each keeps its most common genes and DNA. These V and J calls are TCRdb output, not the study's own analysis. The sample records roughly 14,000 distinct CDR3 sequences, roughly 50% of which are singletons. The ten largest clones represent about 14% of the sample.

The CDR3 covers 15 residues, taking in both the cysteine and the phenylalanine. The only DNA kept is the CDR3, 45 bases in frame from the first base. As encoded in the germline V gene, CDR1 is MNHEY while CDR2 is SVGAGI. Clipping removes 0 bases from V and 0 bases from J, with 2 as the unmatched junction base count. Here is what the overall study found, with its caveats: The number of convalescent patients in the study was relatively small, and the study did not examine early timepoints following natural infection. The median count of SARS-CoV-2-reactive clonotypes went up from about 23 after infection to around 38 after vaccination, although the change was not significant. In convalescent patients, a median roughly 88% of post-vaccine SARS-CoV-2-reactive clones were detected only after vaccination, suggesting vaccine-specific priming. Of the vaccine-specific clones found in convalescent patients, nearly all (304 of 307) were mono-reactive for SARS-CoV-2 spike instead of being cross-reactive with common cold coronaviruses.

The sample's treatment or condition label is to be understood as: roughly nine-day PBMC culture with coronavirus spike peptide pools or control peptides (ViraFEST assay). The study used the ViraFEST assay, which expanded antigen-specific T cells with peptide pools and then identified expanded clonotypes by TCR sequencing. The positive SARS-CoV-2 PCR tests of the convalescent patients were dated from March to December 2020, before the Alpha, Beta and Delta variants emerged in the United States. Each well held approximately 2 million PBMCs cultured in IMDM containing approximately 5% human AB serum and approximately 9.8 IU/ml IL-2, with 8 to 10 ug/ml peptide pools added. Half of the culture medium was replaced with fresh IL-2-containing medium on days 3 and 7. After 10 days of culture, CD4+ T cells were isolated by negative selection using the EasySep CD4+ T cell isolation kit. Ficoll-Paque Plus gradient centrifugation was used to isolate PBMCs from whole blood, and the isolated PBMCs were then either used fresh or cryopreserved at -140C. Triplicate wells were generally used for each culture condition.

To note about this clonotype: Its specific antigen is unknown. No qualities accompany the bases; no much larger clone lies one base away.

This TCR came from a human donor who had recovered from COVID-19. Recombination connected TRBV6-5 to TRBJ2-7; 7 of the junction bases match TRBD2. The sample was CD4+ T cells from blood, cultured in vitro. The CDR3 reads CASSYSGGSSYEQYF. The nucleotide sequence is TGTGCCAGCAGTTACTCCGGCGGGAGCTCCTACGAGCAGTACTTC.